Shown below are 30 T cell receptor beta chains from a single sample sequenced in a study of T-cell reconstitution after alpha-beta-depleted transplantation in children (dated by TCRdb to the mid-2010s). The library came from PCR. Sequenced using an Illumina HiSeq 2500. To normalize quantification of the TCRbeta repertoire, the TCR libraries were built with molecular barcoding that relied on unique molecular identifiers. In TCRdb, the public reads were trimmed at Q25 with fastp and aligned with MiXCR, with productive beta chains retained. Each record represents a unique CDR3 protein, reported with the most common genes and DNA among its rows. The sample yields fewer than 350,000 distinct CDR3 sequences; more than 9% were counted once. Of the sample, less than 25% falls within the top ten clones. This sample's treatment or condition label indicates: allogeneic hematopoietic cell transplantation with graft depleted of TCRalphabeta T cells and CD19 B cells.

Sample: peripheral blood, taken 180 days after TCRalphabeta/CD19-depleted stem cell transplant. The receptors were sampled from a male patient between 2 and 10 years old who had a stem cell transplant for chronic granulomatous disease, so the T cells may come from the graft donor.

Points on this clonotype: Being one base from a much bigger clone, this may be a read error. The rearrangement joins TRBV20-1 to TRBJ2-5; D may correspond to TRBD1 or TRBD2 (5 bases each). This CDR3 is built from 16 residues. From germline, CDR1 is DFQATT and CDR2 SNEGSKA (reference sequence). CDR3 amino acids: CSARDPRGVAGETRYF. In DNA, the CDR3 is TGCAGTGCTAGAGATCCAAGAGGGGTGGCAGGAGAGACCCGGTACTTC.

As for this clonotype: A read error may be the cause here, since a much bigger clone is one base away. Without the conserved terminal phenylalanine or tryptophan, this CDR3 likely stems from a read error. V usage is TRBV12-3 or TRBV12-4 and J usage is TRBJ2-7; 9 bases align to TRBD1. The CDR3 contains 15 residues. J gave up 3 bases and V 5 bases, and 8 bases lay outside the gene matches. The DNA of the CDR3 is TGTGCCAGCAGTCAGGACAGGGGAGGGTTCTACGAGCAGTACCTC. Protein product: CASSQDRGGFYEQYL.

This clonotype was recorded many times. The genes are TRBV3-1 and TRBJ2-6; D unresolved. The germline V gene encodes CDR1 LGHDT and CDR2 YNNKEL (reference sequence). The CDR3 runs to 15 residues. Trimming took 1 base from V and 0 from J, leaving 4 bases between them. For the CDR3, the DNA is TGTGCCAGCAGCCAAGCGGTCTCTGGGGCCAACGTCCTGACTTTC. Amino acid sequence: CASSQAVSGANVLTF.

Ten or more counts support this clonotype. The chain carries TRBV18 and TRBJ2-3; possibly TRBD1 for D (5 bases). The V gene lost 6 bases and the J gene lost 6 bases, with 16 bases spanning the gap. The CDR3 covers 14 residues. Germline V lookup: CDR1 KGHSH, CDR2 LQKENI. The DNA of the CDR3 is TGTGCCAGCTCCCCTAATCGACAGATGGATACGCAGTATTTT. Translated, it gives CASSPNRQMDTQYF.

This sequence joins TRBV29-1 and TRBJ2-1, with D possibly matching TRBD2 (5 bases). Germline loops: CDR1 SQVTM, CDR2 ANQGSEA. The CDR3 spans 14 residues. V shed 2 bases and J shed 3 bases, with 11 bases lying between them. CDR3 in DNA: TGCAGCGTTGAACGCGGGCTCGGCTACAATGAGCAGTTCTTC. Amino acid sequence: CSVERGLGYNEQFF.

This clonotype was counted ten times or more. The rearrangement joins TRBV7-2 to TRBJ1-1; D unresolved. Germline CDR1 reads SGHTA; CDR2 reads FQGNSA. CDR3 length equals 15 residues. V lost 1 base to trimming and J lost 0 bases, with 9 bases between them. The CDR3 DNA reads TGTGCCAGCAGCTTAGATCCGGGTCTGAACACTGAAGCTTTCTTT. Translation: CASSLDPGLNTEAFF.

This clonotype was recorded at least ten times. The chain joins TRBV20-1 to TRBJ2-7; maybe TRBD2 (6 bases). There are 11 residues in the CDR3. Germline CDR1 DFQATT, CDR2 SNEGSKA (reference sequence). Between the trimmed V and J ends, which lost 2 bases and 6 bases, there was a span of 8 bases. CDR3 bases: TGCAGTGCTAGAACGGGAGTCGAGCAGTACTTC. Translated, it gives CSARTGVEQYF.

There are many counts of this clonotype. V and J are TRBV11-2 and TRBJ2-6; 10 bases map to TRBD2. J gave up 9 bases and V 3 bases, and 8 bases lay outside the gene matches. Per the germline V gene, CDR1 is SGHAT and CDR2 is FQNNGV. This CDR3 spans 16 amino acids. For the CDR3, the DNA is TGTGCCAGCAGCTTCCCACCTAGCGGGAGAGACAACGTCCTGACTTTC. It encodes CASSFPPSGRDNVLTF. Full variable domain (outside the CDR3, taken from reference TRBV11-2 and TRBJ2-6): EAGVAQSPRYKIIEKRQSVAFWCNPISGHATLYWYQQILGQGPKLLIQFQNNGVVDDSQLPKDRFSAERLKGVDSTLKIQPAKLEDSAVYLCASSFPPSGRDNVLTFGAGSRLTVL.

This clonotype was observed at least ten times. This chain uses TRBV11-2 with TRBJ2-7; 7 bases match TRBD1. CDR1 is SGHAT and CDR2 is FQNNGV in the germline V gene. The CDR3 covers 14 residues. Trimming cost V 4 bases and J 3 bases; bases outside gene matches: 6. CDR3 residues: CASSSTGTDYEQYF. The CDR3 DNA is TGTGCCAGCAGCTCAACCGGGACAGACTACGAGCAGTACTTC.

This clonotype was counted many times. The gene calls are TRBV7-8 and TRBJ2-3; D is uncertain. The germline gives CDR1 SGHVS, CDR2 FQNEAQ. V lost 4 bases to trimming and J lost 8 bases, with 10 bases between them. There are 12 residues in the CDR3. The CDR3 DNA follows: TGTGCCAGCAGCTCACTGATCAGTACGCAGTATTTT. It specifies CASSSLISTQYF.

Comment on this clonotype: This sequence may be a read error, since a much larger clone differs from it by one base. The V gene is TRBV5-1, the J gene TRBJ2-1; TRBD2 matches at 12 bases. Germline assignment: CDR1 SGHRS and CDR2 YFSETQ. The length of the CDR3 is 18 residues. CDR3: CASRLAWTSGTFYNEQFF. The CDR3 DNA is TGCGCCAGCCGCTTGGCCTGGACTAGCGGGACGTTCTACAATGAGCAGTTCTTC.

Ten or more counts support this clonotype. This chain links TRBV6-5 with TRBJ2-1; 7 bases are a match to TRBD2. Trimming removed 5 bases from V and 8 bases from J; junction bases left unmatched: 6. This CDR3 has 13 residues. Germline lookup yields CDR1 MNHEY and CDR2 SVGAGI. CDR3 sequence (DNA): TGTGCCAGCAGTCACGGGGGGTACGATGAGCAGTTCTTC. Its translation: CASSHGGYDEQFF.

This clonotype occurred many times. The genes are TRBV7-2 and TRBJ2-7; the D gene could be TRBD1 or TRBD2 (5 bases each). The CDR3 runs 14 residues. Germline CDR1 and CDR2: SGHTA and FQGNSA. Trimming removed 4 bases from V and 2 bases from J, with 12 bases in between. CDR3 in amino acids: CASSYRDPPYEQYF. The CDR3 DNA is TGTGCCAGCAGCTACCGGGACCCTCCCTACGAGCAGTACTTC.

This clonotype has at least ten counts. The chain joins TRBV6-2 or TRBV6-3 to TRBJ2-1, with TRBD1 matching over 9 bases. The CDR3 covers 20 residues. Germline V lookup: CDR1 MNHEY, CDR2 SVGEGT. With V trimmed by 0 bases and J by 0 bases, 12 bases remained unmatched. CDR3 protein: CASSYSAAPMGQGSYNEQFF. The DNA of the CDR3 is TGTGCCAGCAGTTACTCGGCGGCACCAATGGGACAGGGCTCCTACAATGAGCAGTTCTTC.

In regard to this clonotype: A much larger clone lies one base from this, so it may be a read error. The rearrangement joins TRBV5-1 to TRBJ1-3; 7 nucleotides line up with TRBD1. V trimming: 0 bases; J trimming: 7 bases; junction bases outside the gene matches: 4. CDR3 size: 14 residues. CDR1 is SGHRS, CDR2 YFSETQ, per germline. The CDR3 nucleotides are TGCGCCAGCAGCTTGGCCGGGACAGTCAACACCATATATTTT. Protein product: CASSLAGTVNTIYF.

This clonotype was detected many times. This sequence joins TRBV25-1 and TRBJ2-5; TRBD1 is a possible D gene (7 bases). Germline assignment: CDR1 MGHDK and CDR2 SYGVNS. This CDR3 has 15 amino acids. V lost 5 bases and J 1 base, leaving 14 bases between the germline ends. The CDR3 coding sequence is TGTGCCAGCAGTAAGACAGGGAGGACCCAAGAGACCCAGTACTTC. It encodes CASSKTGRTQETQYF. Using reference TRBV25-1 and TRBJ2-5 for the parts outside the CDR3, the full variable domain is EADIYQTPRYLVIGTGKKITLECSQTMGHDKMYWYQQDPGMELHLIHYSYGVNSTEKGDLSSESTVSRIRTEHFPLTLESARPSHTSQYLCASSKTGRTQETQYFGPGTRLLVL.

The rearrangement joins TRBV19 to TRBJ2-3, with 7 bases fitting TRBD1. The length of the CDR3 is 14 residues. Germline assignment: CDR1 LNHDA and CDR2 SQIVND (reference sequence). Losses at the gene ends were 5 bases for V and 6 bases for J; bases not matched to a gene: 8. The CDR3 is CASSHRGPRDTQYF. The CDR3 coding sequence is TGTGCCAGTAGTCACAGGGGCCCCAGGGATACGCAGTATTTT.

There are many counts of this clonotype. The chain is built from TRBV5-6 and TRBJ2-3, with 10 nucleotides matching TRBD2. The germline V gene has CDR1 SGHDT and CDR2 YYEEEE. CDR3 size: 18 residues. Losses at the gene ends were 6 bases for V and 0 bases for J; bases not matched to a gene: 13. CDR3 amino acids: CASKAGLAGVRSTDTQYF. DNA of the CDR3: TGTGCCAGCAAAGCAGGGCTAGCGGGGGTACGTAGCACAGATACGCAGTATTTT.

On this clonotype: A clone one base away is much larger, so this may be a read error. The chain combines TRBV11-1 with TRBJ1-5, with D perhaps TRBD1 (5 bases). Deletions cut 5 bases from V and 7 bases from J, with 12 bases between. This CDR3 is 13 amino acids long. The germline V gene has CDR1 SGHAT and CDR2 FQDESV (reference sequence). The CDR3 region is CASSPDTVQPQHF. CDR3 DNA: TGTGCCAGCAGCCCGGACACGGTCCAGCCCCAGCATTTT.

This clonotype was detected many times. This chain connects TRBV21-1 to TRBJ2-7; the D call TRBD1 from the table was never checked on the DNA. TRBV21-1 is a recognized pseudogene. This CDR3 region has 13 residues. CDR3 loop: CASSKGQGNQQYF. The CDR3, as DNA: TGTGCCAGCAGCAAAGGACAGGGGAATCAGCAGTACTTC.

In the case of this clonotype: A read error may be the cause here, since a much bigger clone is one base away. This chain uses TRBV20-1 with TRBJ2-3, with D tentatively TRBD1 (5 bases). The CDR3 has 12 residues. The germline V gene encodes CDR1 DFQATT and CDR2 SNEGSKA (reference sequence). The CDR3 protein is CSALSGQDTQNF. The CDR3 DNA is TGCAGTGCCCTATCAGGGCAAGATACGCAGAATTTT.

This clonotype was observed many times. V gene TRBV19 combines with J gene TRBJ2-3, with no clear D. Trimming stripped 7 bases from V and 7 bases from J, with 15 bases between. The germline V gene has CDR1 LNHDA and CDR2 SQIVND (reference sequence). The CDR3 has 13 residues. The CDR3 protein is CASTPGWGNTQYF. Here the CDR3 DNA reads TGTGCCAGTACCCCGGGCTGGGGAAATACGCAGTATTTT. Looking up the rest from reference TRBV19 and TRBJ2-3 gives the full variable domain: DGGITQSPKYLFRKEGQNVTLSCEQNLNHDAMYWYRQDPGQGLRLIYYSQIVNDFQKGDIAEGYSVSREKKESFPLTVTSAQKNPTAFYLCASTPGWGNTQYFGPGTRLTVL.

This clonotype was seen many times. The V call is TRBV12-3 or TRBV12-4, the J call TRBJ2-7; D assignment may be TRBD1 or TRBD2 (6 bases each). Trimming took off 0 bases at V and 2 bases at J, with 17 bases between the two ends. The CDR3 has 17 amino acids. Written as DNA, the CDR3 is TGTGCCAGCAGTTTAGCACTAGGGGGGCCTCGCACCTACGAGCAGTACTTC. This sequence encodes CASSLALGGPRTYEQYF.

The sample holds many counts of this clonotype. The chain uses TRBV19 and TRBJ1-1, with D uncertain. CDR3 length equals 15 residues. The ends were cut back, 4 bases at V and 4 bases at J, with 16 bases in the middle. Germline V CDR1 and CDR2: LNHDA, SQIVND (reference sequence). The DNA for the CDR3 is TGTGCCAGTAGTACCCCGGGTCGTTGCGGCACTGAAGCTTTCTTT. Translation: CASSTPGRCGTEAFF.

Points on this clonotype: This may arise from a read error, as a much more abundant clone is one base away. J is TRBJ1-5 and V is TRBV20-1, with TRBD1 as a possible D gene (5 bases). Germline CDR1 and CDR2: DFQATT and SNEGSKA (reference sequence). CDR3 length equals 16 residues. CDR3 sequence reads: CCARESGRGNYQPQHF. In nucleotides, the CDR3 is TGCTGTGCTAGAGAGTCAGGAAGGGGAAACTATCAGCCCCAGCATTTT.

This clonotype showed up many times. The genes are TRBV12-3 or TRBV12-4 and TRBJ2-3; D ambiguous. V lost 5 bases, J lost 6 bases, and 15 bases lay in between. This CDR3 region has 14 residues. In DNA form, the CDR3 reads TGTGCCAGCAGTCGCGAACTTCTAGAGGATACGCAGTATTTT. Protein product: CASSRELLEDTQYF.

The sample holds many counts of this clonotype. J is TRBJ2-1 and V is TRBV20-1, with 10 nucleotides matching TRBD2. The CDR3 covers 18 residues. The ends lost 1 base at V and 2 bases at J; junction bases unmatched: 11. Germline values: CDR1 DFQATT, CDR2 SNEGSKA (reference sequence). The CDR3 is CSARAPRVAGGPYNEQFF. CDR3 nucleotide sequence: TGCAGTGCTAGAGCCCCTCGGGTAGCGGGGGGACCCTACAATGAGCAGTTCTTC.

This clonotype was recorded many times. This rearrangement joins TRBV27 to TRBJ1-5; D call uncertain. Germline-derived CDR1 and CDR2 are MNHEY and SMNVEV (reference sequence). The CDR3 length is 14 residues. V lost 5 bases and J lost 1, with 9 bases in between. CDR3 nucleotide sequence: TGTGCCAGCAGTCCCGGACGGAGCAATCAGCCCCAGCATTTT. Translation gives CASSPGRSNQPQHF.

This clonotype was counted between two and nine times. The gene calls are TRBV12-3 or TRBV12-4 and TRBJ2-4, with TRBD2 matching over 10 bases. The CDR3 spans 17 residues. The J segment lost 5 bases and the V segment lost 8 bases, leaving 15 bases of the junction unmatched. The CDR3 here is CASGSPTSGPVENIQYF. DNA of the CDR3: TGTGCCAGCGGCTCTCCGACTAGCGGGCCTGTGGAAAACATTCAGTACTTC.

The sample holds many counts of this clonotype. The V gene is TRBV12-3 or TRBV12-4, the J gene TRBJ1-1; D gene ambiguous. Deletions cut 6 bases from V and 4 bases from J, with 6 bases between. The CDR3 covers 11 residues. The CDR3 sequence: CASSRRTEAFF. In DNA, the CDR3 is TGTGCCAGCAGCAGGCGCACTGAAGCTTTCTTT.